This T cell receptor beta chain was sequenced during a study of a mutant IDH1 vaccine in newly diagnosed glioma. In the study overall: Treatment recipients were roughly 62% male and approximately 40% female, and their mean age was approximately 42 years. Pretreatment consisted of radiotherapy, temozolomide, or both, with most receiving both.

General observations from the study: Seemingly, pseudoprogression had no relation to changes in the top peripheral T cell clonotypes. Patients mounted vaccine-induced immune responses in just over 90% of cases.

Clones were sequenced by immunoSEQ multiplex PCR, and TCRdb holds only the in-frame ones, with some missing. Here the sample spans 35,000 to 40,000 clones, just under 95% being singletons. Remarks on this clone: Its antigen is not identified.

Time point specified: baseline, week 1 (first vaccination visit). Treatment of the sample: pre-vaccination baseline after standard-of-care therapy. The source material was PBMCs, sampled from a glioma patient treated with radiotherapy, temozolomide or both. This TCR was recovered from a man aged 18 to 30 with glioma.

CDR3 DNA sequence: TGTGCCAGCCGGGACAGGGGTAATTCACCCCTCCACTTT. It translates to CASRDRGNSPLHF. J is TRBJ1-6 and V is TRBV27; 10 nucleotides line up with TRBD1. V trimming: 8 bases; J trimming: 6 bases; junction bases outside the gene matches: 1. The CDR3 runs to 13 residues. The germline gives CDR1 MNHEY, CDR2 SMNVEV (reference sequence).